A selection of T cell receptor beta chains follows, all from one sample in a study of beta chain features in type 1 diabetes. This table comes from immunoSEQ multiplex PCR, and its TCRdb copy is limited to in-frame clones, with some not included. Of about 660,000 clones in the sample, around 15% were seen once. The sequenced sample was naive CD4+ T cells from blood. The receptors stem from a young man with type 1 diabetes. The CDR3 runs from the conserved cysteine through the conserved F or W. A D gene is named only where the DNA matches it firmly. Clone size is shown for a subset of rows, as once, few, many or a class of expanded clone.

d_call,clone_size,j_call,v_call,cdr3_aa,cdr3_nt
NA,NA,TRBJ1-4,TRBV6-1,CASSEVRGEKLFF,TGTGCCAGCAGTGAAGTGAGGGGAGAAAAACTGTTTTTT
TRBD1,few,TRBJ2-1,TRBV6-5,CASSQGQGIYNEQFF,TGTGCCAGCAGCCAAGGACAGGGAATCTACAATGAGCAGTTCTTC
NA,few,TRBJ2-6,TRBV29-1,CSVENLGPGANVLTF,TGCAGCGTTGAAAATTTAGGGCCGGGGGCCAACGTCCTGACTTTC
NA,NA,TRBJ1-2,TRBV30,CAFPVGGLNYGYTF,TGTGCCTTTCCGGTCGGGGGCCTAAACTATGGCTACACCTTC
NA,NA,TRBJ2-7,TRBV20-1,CSAREEEQYF,TGCAGTGCTAGAGAGGAAGAGCAGTACTTC
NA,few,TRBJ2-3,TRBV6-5,CASSLRGDTQYF,TGTGCCAGCAGCCTGAGAGGGGATACGCAGTATTTT
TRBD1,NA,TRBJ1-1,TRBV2,CAIYRGGGTEAFF,TGTGCCATCTACAGGGGCGGTGGCACTGAAGCTTTCTTT
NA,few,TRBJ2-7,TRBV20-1,CSASRPYEQYF,TGCAGTGCCTCCAGACCCTACGAGCAGTACTTC
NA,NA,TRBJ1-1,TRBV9,CASSDLFGGYMNTEAFF,TGTGCCAGCAGCGATCTTTTTGGAGGTTATATGAACACTGAAGCTTTCTTT
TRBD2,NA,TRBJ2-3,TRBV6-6,CASTSSGGAPDTQYF,TGTGCCAGCACCTCTAGCGGGGGGGCCCCAGATACGCAGTATTTT
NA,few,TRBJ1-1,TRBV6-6,CASSYGRRMGAEAFF,TGTGCCAGCAGTTACGGCCGGCGAATGGGGGCTGAAGCTTTCTTT
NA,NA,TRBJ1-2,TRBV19,CASSNAGNYGYTF,TGTGCCAGTAGTAACGCAGGGAACTATGGCTACACCTTC
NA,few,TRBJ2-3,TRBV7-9,CASSLASGTDTQYF,TGTGCCAGCAGCTTAGCTTCCGGGACAGATACGCAGTATTTT
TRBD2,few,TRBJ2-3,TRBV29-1,CSDRGGPSTDTQYF,TGCAGCGACCGCGGGGGGCCTAGCACAGATACGCAGTATTTT
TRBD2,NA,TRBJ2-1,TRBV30,CARRLAERNEQFF,TGTGCCCGGAGACTAGCGGAGAGGAATGAGCAGTTCTTC
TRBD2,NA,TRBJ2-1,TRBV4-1,CASSRGTSGGNEQFF,TGCGCCAGCAGCCGCGGGACTAGCGGGGGTAATGAGCAGTTCTTC
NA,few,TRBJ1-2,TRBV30,CAWSVGRFNYGYTF,TGTGCCTGGAGTGTCGGCAGATTTAACTATGGCTACACCTTC
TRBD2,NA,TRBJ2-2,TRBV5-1,CASSLARGGSTGELFF,TGCGCCAGCAGCTTGGCCCGCGGGGGGAGCACCGGGGAGCTGTTTTTT
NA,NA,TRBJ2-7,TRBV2,CASSTIYEQYF,TGTGCCAGCAGTACTATTTACGAGCAGTACTTC
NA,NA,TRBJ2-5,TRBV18,CASSPPKETQYF,TGTGCCAGCTCACCACCGAAGGAGACCCAGTACTTC
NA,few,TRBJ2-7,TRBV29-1,CSAKEGVTYEQYF,TGCAGCGCAAAAGAGGGGGTCACCTACGAGCAGTACTTC
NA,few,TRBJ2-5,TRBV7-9,CASSLLGTEGETQYF,TGTGCCAGCAGCTTATTAGGGACGGAAGGGGAGACCCAGTACTTC
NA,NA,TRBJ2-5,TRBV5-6,CASSYRQAQYF,TGTGCCAGCAGCTATAGACAGGCCCAGTACTTC
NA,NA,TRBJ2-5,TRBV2,CATSQWETQYF,TGTGCCACCTCCCAGTGGGAGACCCAGTACTTC
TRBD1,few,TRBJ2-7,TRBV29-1,CSVIGQGVYEQYF,TGCAGCGTTATAGGACAGGGGGTCTACGAGCAGTACTTC
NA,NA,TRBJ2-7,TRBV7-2,CASSRGLASYEQYF,TGTGCCAGCAGCCGGGGACTGGCCTCCTACGAGCAGTACTTC
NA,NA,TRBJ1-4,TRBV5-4,CASSFGNTGEKLFF,TGTGCCAGCAGCTTCGGGAATACGGGGGAAAAACTGTTTTTT
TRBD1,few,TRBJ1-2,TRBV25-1,CASSEPGGITSNYGYTF,TGTGCCAGCAGTGAACCAGGGGGAATTACCTCTAACTATGGCTACACCTTC